The T cell receptor beta chain described here comes from a study of technical replicates of blood from a few donors. CDR3 size: 13 residues. Germline CDR1 LNHDA, CDR2 SQIVND (reference sequence). Trimming shortened V by 5 bases and J by 1 base, and 8 bases separated the two germline ends. Here immunoSEQ multiplex PCR was the method, and the copy in TCRdb shows in-frame clones only, minus some. Seen here are about 89,000 clones, 85% to 95% observed once, and the top ten hold 0.25%. Sequenced input: T cells isolated from PBMCs. The chain joins TRBV19 to TRBJ1-1; D gene unclear. The sequence came from a human donor in good health. CDR3 coding DNA: TGTGCCAGTAGTTCGCAGGAGAACACTGAAGCTTTCTTT. It codes for CASSSQENTEAFF.